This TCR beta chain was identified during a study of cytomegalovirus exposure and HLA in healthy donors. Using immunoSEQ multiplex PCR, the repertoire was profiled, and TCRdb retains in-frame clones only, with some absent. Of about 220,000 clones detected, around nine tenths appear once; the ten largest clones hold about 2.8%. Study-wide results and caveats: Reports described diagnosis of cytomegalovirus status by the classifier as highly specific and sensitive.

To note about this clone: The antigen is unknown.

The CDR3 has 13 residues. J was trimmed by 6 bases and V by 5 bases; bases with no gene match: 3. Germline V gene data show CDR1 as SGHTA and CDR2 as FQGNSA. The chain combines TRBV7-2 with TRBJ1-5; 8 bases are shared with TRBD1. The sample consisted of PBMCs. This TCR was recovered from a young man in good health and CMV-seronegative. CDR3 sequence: CASSIGQGQPQHF. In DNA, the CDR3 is TGTGCCAGCAGCATAGGACAGGGTCAGCCCCAGCATTTT.